This T cell receptor beta chain was found in a study of blood T cells in healthy people across ages. As to this clonotype: Its antigen is still unknown.

Notes on the study in general: Reliance upon unsorted PBMCs precluded definitive naive versus antigen-experienced comparison. Per million T cells, TCR beta diversity dropped roughly linearly as age increased.

A sample-barcoded 5' primer and a J-beta primer mix were used in a second PCR of roughly 7 to 12 cycles. TCRdb analysed the 5' RACE reads with MiXCR anew, one entry per CDR3 protein. Of hundreds of thousands of distinct CDR3 sequences in the sample, roughly 21% were seen once. Per sample, a minimum of 6.5 million PBMCs were isolated. The CDR3 has 15 amino acids. Trimming pared 0 bases from V and 4 bases from J, leaving 13 bases between. The germline V gene has CDR1 MNHNY and CDR2 SVGAGI (reference sequence). The source of this sequence is a man between 65 and 85 years old in good health. This chain uses TRBV6-6 with TRBJ2-7; weak D call: TRBD1 (6 bases). Sequencing input: blood. As DNA, the CDR3 is TGTGCCAGCAGTTACTCGCGTGGGGGCGAGTACGAGCAGTACTTC. It is translated as CASSYSRGGEYEQYF.